Below, one TCR beta chain is given with its context. Its specificity is unknown. This CDR3 is also generated by other DNA sequences in the sample. This record comes from a study of T cell responses to AZD1222 COVID-19 vaccine. Study-level points and caveats: Without day 14 samples, only post-peak T cell repertoires were studied. The donors showed a predominance of white British ancestry and of females, with possible underestimation of clonal diversity.

Per germline, CDR1 SEHNR and CDR2 FQNEAQ (reference sequence). The CDR3 has 13 amino acids. Trimming took off 1 base at V and 3 bases at J, with 7 bases between the two ends. Second-dose intervals near 4 or 12 weeks were combined. Libraries were prepared by immunoSEQ multiplex PCR; TCRdb keeps only in-frame clonotypes and omits some of them. The sample has about 170,000 clones, around nine tenths seen once. The starting material was peripheral blood, obtained 28 days after the second AZD1222 dose. This sequence joins TRBV7-9 and TRBJ2-7; no firm D call. The clonotype comes from an adult who received the AZD1222 COVID-19 vaccine. The CDR3 DNA follows: TGTGCCAGCAGCTTAGGCCAGAACTACGAGCAGTACTTC. Protein sequence: CASSLGQNYEQYF.